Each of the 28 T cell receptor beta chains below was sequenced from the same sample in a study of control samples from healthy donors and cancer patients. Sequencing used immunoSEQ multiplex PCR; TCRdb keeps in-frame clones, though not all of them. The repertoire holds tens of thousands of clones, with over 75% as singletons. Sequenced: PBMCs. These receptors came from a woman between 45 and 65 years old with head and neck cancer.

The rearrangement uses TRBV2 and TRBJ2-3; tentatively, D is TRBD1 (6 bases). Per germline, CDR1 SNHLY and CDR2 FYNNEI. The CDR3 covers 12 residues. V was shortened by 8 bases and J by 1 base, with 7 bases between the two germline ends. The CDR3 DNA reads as TGTGCCAGCGGGGGCCGCACAGATACGCAGTATTTT. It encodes CASGGRTDTQYF.

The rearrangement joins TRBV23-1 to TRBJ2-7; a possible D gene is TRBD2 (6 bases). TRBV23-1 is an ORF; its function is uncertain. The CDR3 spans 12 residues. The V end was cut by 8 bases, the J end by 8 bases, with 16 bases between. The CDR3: CASGFRGDQQYF. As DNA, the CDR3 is TGCGCCAGCGGTTTTCGCGGGGACCAGCAGTACTTC.

Here the CDR3 reads CASRDSARSRYEQYF. DNA for the CDR3: TGTGCCAGCAGGGACAGCGCCCGTTCTCGGTACGAGCAGTACTTC. The V gene is TRBV6-5, the J gene TRBJ2-7; TRBD1 might be the D (6 bases). The CDR3 has 15 residues. Germline CDR1 reads MNHEY; CDR2 reads SVGAGI. Trimming removed 6 bases at V and 4 bases at J, with 19 bases between.

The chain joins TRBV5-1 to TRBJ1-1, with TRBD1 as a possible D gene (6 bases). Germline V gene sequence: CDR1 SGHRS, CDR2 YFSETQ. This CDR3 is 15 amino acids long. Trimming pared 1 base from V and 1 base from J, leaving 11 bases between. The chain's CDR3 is CASSLQGQGNTEAFF. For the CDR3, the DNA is TGCGCCAGCAGCTTGCAGGGGCAGGGGAACACTGAAGCTTTCTTT. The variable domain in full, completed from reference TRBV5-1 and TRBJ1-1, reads KAGVTQTPRYLIKTRGQQVTLSCSPISGHRSVSWYQQTPGQGLQFLFEYFSETQRNKGNFPGRFSGRQFSNSRSEMNVSTLELGDSALYLCASSLQGQGNTEAFFGQGTRLTVV.

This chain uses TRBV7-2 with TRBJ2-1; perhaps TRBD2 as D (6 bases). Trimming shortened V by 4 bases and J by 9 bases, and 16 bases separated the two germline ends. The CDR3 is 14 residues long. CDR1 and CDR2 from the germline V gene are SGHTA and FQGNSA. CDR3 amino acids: CASSSLPSVGEQFF. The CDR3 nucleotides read TGTGCCAGCAGCTCCTTACCTAGCGTTGGTGAGCAGTTCTTC.

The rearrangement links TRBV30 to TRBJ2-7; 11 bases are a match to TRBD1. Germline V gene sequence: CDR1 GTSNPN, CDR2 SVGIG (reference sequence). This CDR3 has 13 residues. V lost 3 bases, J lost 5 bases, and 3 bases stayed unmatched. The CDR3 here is CAWRDRGRHEQYF. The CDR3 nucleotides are TGTGCCTGGAGGGACAGGGGGCGGCACGAGCAGTACTTC.

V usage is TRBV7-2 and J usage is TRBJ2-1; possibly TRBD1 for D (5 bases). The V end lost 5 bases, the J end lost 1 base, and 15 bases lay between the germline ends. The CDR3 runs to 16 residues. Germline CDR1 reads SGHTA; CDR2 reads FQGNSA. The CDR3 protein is CASSPEVGLSYNEQFF. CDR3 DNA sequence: TGTGCCAGCAGCCCAGAGGTGGGGCTATCCTACAATGAGCAGTTCTTC.

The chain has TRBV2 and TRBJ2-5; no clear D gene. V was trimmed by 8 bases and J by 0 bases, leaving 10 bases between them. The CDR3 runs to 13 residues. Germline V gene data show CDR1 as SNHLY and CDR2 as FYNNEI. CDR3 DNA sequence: TGTGCCAGCTCAAGCTCCTACCAAGAGACCCAGTACTTC. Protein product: CASSSSYQETQYF. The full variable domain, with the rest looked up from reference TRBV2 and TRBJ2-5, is EPEVTQTPSHQVTQMGQEVILRCVPISNHLYFYWYRQILGQKVEFLVSFYNNEISEKSEIFDDQFSVERPDGSNFTLKIRSTKLEDSAMYFCASSSSYQETQYFGPGTRLLVL.

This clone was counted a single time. CDR3 DNA sequence: TGCAGCGTTCCGATACGGTCAGCTTACTATGGCTACACCTTC. Protein: CSVPIRSAYYGYTF. The chain is built from TRBV29-1 and TRBJ1-2, with D uncertain. The V gene lost 5 bases and the J gene lost 3 bases, with 16 bases spanning the gap. CDR3 length: 14 residues. Germline V gene lookup returns CDR1 SQVTM and CDR2 ANQGSEA.

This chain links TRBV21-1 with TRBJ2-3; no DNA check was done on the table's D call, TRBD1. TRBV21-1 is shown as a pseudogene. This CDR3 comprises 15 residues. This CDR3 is CASSKQGGSTDTQYF. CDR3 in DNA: TGTGCCAGCAGCAAACAAGGGGGTAGCACAGATACGCAGTATTTT.

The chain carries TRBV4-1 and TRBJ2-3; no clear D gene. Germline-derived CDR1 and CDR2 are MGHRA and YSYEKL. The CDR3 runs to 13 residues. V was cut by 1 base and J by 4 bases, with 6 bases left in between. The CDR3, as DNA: TGCGCCAGCAGCCAAGTTAGATCAGATACGCAGTATTTT. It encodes CASSQVRSDTQYF.

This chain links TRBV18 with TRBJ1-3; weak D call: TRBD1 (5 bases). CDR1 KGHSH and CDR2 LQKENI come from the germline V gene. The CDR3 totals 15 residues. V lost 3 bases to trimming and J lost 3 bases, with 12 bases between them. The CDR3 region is CASSPTEGYGNTIYF. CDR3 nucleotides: TGTGCCAGCTCACCCACCGAGGGGTATGGAAACACCATATATTTT.

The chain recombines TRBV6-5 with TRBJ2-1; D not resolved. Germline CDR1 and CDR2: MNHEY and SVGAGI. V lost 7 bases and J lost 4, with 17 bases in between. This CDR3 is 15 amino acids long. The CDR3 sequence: CASTESPSRYNEQFF. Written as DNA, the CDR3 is TGTGCCAGCACCGAATCCCCCTCCAGGTACAATGAGCAGTTCTTC.

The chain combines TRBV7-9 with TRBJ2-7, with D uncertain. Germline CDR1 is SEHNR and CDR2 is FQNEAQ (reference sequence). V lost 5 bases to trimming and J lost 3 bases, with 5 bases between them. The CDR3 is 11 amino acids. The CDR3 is CASSPDYEQYF. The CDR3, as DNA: TGTGCCAGCAGCCCCGACTACGAGCAGTACTTC. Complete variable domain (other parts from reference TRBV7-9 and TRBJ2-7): DTGVSQNPRHKITKRGQNVTFRCDPISEHNRLYWYRQTLGQGPEFLTYFQNEAQLEKSRLLSDRFSAERPKGSFSTLEIQRTEQGDSAMYLCASSPDYEQYFGPGTRLTVT.

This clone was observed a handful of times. The CDR3 nucleotides are TGCGCCAGCAGCTTTGAATCTAGCGGGGGGGCCGAGACCCAGTACTTC. Its protein is CASSFESSGGAETQYF. This chain links TRBV5-1 with TRBJ2-5; 12 nucleotides agree with TRBD2. The V segment lost 2 bases and the J segment 5 bases; nucleotides outside the gene matches: 7. Germline V gene sequence: CDR1 SGHRS, CDR2 YFSETQ. This CDR3 contains 16 residues.

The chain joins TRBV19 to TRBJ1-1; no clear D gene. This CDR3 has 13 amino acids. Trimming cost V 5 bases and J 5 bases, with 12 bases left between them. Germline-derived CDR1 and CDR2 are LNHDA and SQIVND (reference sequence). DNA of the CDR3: TGTGCCAGTAGTTCGACACCAAGGACTGAAGCTTTCTTT. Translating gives CASSSTPRTEAFF.

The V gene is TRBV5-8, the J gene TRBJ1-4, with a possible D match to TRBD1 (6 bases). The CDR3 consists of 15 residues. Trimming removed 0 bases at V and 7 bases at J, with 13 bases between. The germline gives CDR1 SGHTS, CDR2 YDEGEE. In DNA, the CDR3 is TGTGCCAGCAGCTTGGGCCAGGGGTTTCGTGAAAAACTGTTTTTT. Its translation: CASSLGQGFREKLFF. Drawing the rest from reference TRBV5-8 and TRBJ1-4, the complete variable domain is EAGVTQSPTHLIKTRGQQATLRCSPISGHTSVYWYQQALGLGLQFLLWYDEGEERNRGNFPPRFSGRQFPNYSSELNVNALELEDSALYLCASSLGQGFREKLFFGSGTQLSVL.

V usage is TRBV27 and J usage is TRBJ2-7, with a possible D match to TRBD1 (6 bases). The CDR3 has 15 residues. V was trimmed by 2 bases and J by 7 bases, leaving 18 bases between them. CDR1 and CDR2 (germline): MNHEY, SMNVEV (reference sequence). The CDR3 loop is CASSLGGPIGVEQYF. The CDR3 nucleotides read TGTGCCAGCAGTTTAGGGGGCCCCATTGGGGTGGAGCAGTACTTC.

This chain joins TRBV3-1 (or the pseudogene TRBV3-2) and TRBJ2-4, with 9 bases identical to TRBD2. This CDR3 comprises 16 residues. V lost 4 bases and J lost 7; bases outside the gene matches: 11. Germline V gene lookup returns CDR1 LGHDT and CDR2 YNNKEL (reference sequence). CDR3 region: CASSRGTSLPPNIQYF. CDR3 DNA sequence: TGTGCCAGCAGCCGGGGGACTAGCCTCCCCCCGAACATTCAGTACTTC.

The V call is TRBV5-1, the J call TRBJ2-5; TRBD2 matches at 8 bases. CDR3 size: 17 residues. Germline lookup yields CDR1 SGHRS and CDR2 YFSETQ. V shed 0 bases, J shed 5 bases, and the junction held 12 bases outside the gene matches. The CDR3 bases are TGCGCCAGCAGCTTGGCCGGGCGGGGGGCCAAGACGGAGACCCAGTACTTC. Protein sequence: CASSLAGRGAKTETQYF.

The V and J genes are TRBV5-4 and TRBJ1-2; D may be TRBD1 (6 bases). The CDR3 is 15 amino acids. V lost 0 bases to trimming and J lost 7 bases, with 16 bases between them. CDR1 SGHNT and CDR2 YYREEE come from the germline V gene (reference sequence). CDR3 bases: TGTGCCAGCAGCTTGGCCGAGGGGGGCCTGATTGGCTACACCTTC. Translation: CASSLAEGGLIGYTF.

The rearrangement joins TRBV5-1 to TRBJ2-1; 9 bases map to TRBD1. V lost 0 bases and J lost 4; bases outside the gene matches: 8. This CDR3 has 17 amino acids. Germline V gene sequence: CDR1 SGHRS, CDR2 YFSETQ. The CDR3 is CASSLAVQGAGYNEQFF. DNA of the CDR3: TGCGCCAGCAGCTTGGCCGTACAGGGGGCTGGATACAATGAGCAGTTCTTC.

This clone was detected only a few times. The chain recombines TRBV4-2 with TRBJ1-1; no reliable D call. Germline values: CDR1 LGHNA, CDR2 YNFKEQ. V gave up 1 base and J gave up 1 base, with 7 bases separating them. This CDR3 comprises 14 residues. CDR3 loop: CASSQGAGNTEAFF. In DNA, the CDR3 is TGTGCCAGCAGCCAAGGGGCTGGGAACACTGAAGCTTTCTTT.

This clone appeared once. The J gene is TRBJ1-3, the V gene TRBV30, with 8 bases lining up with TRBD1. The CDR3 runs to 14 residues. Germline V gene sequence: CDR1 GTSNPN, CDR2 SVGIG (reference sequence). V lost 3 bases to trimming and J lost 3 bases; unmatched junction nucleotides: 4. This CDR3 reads CAWSQGAGGNTIYF. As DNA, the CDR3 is TGTGCCTGGAGCCAGGGGGCTGGTGGAAACACCATATATTTT.

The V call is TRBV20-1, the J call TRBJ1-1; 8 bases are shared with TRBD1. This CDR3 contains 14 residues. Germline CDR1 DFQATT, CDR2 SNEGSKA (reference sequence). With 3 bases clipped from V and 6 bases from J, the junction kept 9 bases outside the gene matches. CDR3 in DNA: TGCAGTGCTAGTAGGCGACAGGGGACCTCTGAAGCTTTCTTT. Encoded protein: CSASRRQGTSEAFF.

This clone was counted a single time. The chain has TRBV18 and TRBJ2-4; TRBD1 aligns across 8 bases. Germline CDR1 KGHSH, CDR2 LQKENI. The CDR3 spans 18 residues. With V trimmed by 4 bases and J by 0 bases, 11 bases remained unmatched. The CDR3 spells CASSLFTGTGIAKNIQYF. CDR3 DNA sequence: TGTGCCAGCTCACTTTTTACAGGGACAGGAATAGCCAAAAACATTCAGTACTTC.

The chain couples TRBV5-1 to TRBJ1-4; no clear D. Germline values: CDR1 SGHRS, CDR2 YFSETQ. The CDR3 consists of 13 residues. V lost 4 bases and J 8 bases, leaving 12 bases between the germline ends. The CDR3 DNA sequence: TGCGCCAGCAGCCCGCTTAGTGGAGAAAAACTGTTTTTT. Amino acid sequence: CASSPLSGEKLFF.

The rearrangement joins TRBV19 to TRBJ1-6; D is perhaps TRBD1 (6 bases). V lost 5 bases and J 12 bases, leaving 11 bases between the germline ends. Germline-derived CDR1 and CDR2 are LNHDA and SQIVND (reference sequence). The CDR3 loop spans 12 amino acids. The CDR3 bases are TGTGCCAGTAGTCTACTACAGGGACCCCTCCACTTT. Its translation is CASSLLQGPLHF. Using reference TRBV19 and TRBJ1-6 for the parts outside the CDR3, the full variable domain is DGGITQSPKYLFRKEGQNVTLSCEQNLNHDAMYWYRQDPGQGLRLIYYSQIVNDFQKGDIAEGYSVSREKKESFPLTVTSAQKNPTAFYLCASSLLQGPLHFGNGTRLTVT.